The subject of this entry is one TCR beta chain. Methods used by the authors: Researchers report that nucleated cell counts were estimated from reference gene primer amplification. The protocol was immunoSEQ multiplex PCR, while the TCRdb copy is restricted to in-frame clones and leaves out a portion. The D gene and trimming were derived from the DNA, and the V and J assignments and clone size from that table. Of tens of thousands of clones in the sample, 75% to 95% were seen once. Germline values: CDR1 SGHRS, CDR2 YFSETQ. The CDR3 contains 14 residues. Trimming removed 0 bases from V and 4 bases from J, with 7 bases in between. The sample comes from a study of blood T cell repertoires in COVID-19. In the study overall: Spain, Italy and the United States supplied samples that represented acute and convalescent COVID-19. T cells, B-cell-depleted T cells, or PBMCs supplied cDNA or gDNA.

Input material: peripheral blood. The receptor was derived from an elderly woman with acute or convalescent COVID-19. V is TRBV5-1 and J is TRBJ1-4; D is unclear. CDR3 amino acids: CASSLGRHNEKLFF. The CDR3 DNA follows: TGCGCCAGCAGCTTGGGGCGGCATAATGAAAAACTGTTTTTT.